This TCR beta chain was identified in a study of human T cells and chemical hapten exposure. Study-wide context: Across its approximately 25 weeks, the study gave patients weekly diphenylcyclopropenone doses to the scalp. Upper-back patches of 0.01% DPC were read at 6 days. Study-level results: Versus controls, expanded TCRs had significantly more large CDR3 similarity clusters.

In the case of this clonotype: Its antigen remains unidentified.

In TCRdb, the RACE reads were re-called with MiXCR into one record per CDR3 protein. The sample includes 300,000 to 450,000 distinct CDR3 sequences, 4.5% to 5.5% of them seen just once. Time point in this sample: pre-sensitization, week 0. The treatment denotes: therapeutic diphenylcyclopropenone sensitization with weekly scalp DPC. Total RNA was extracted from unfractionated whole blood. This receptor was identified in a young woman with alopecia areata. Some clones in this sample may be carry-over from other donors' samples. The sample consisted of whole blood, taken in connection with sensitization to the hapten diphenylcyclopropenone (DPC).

For the CDR3, the DNA is TGCAGTGCTACCCCGCCTAGCGGAGGTACAGATACGCAGTATTTT. Translated, it gives CSATPPSGGTDTQYF. The genes are TRBV20-1 and TRBJ2-3; 7 bases are a match to TRBD2. This CDR3 region has 15 residues. Unmatched junction bases numbered 10, after V lost 4 bases and J lost 3 bases. Looked up from germline, CDR1 is DFQATT and CDR2 is SNEGSKA (reference sequence).